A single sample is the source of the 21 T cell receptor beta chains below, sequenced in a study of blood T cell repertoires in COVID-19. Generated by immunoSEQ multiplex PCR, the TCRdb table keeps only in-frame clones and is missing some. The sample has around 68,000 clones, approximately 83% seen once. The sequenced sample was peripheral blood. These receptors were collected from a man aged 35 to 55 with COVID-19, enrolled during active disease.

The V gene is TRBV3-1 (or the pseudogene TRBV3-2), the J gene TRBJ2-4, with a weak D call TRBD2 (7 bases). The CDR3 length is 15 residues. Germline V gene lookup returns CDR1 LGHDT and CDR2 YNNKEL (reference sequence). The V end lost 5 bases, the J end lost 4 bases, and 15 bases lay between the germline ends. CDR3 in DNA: TGTGCCAGCAGCAAACGAGGGGGGGTAAAAAACATTCAGTACTTC. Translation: CASSKRGGVKNIQYF.

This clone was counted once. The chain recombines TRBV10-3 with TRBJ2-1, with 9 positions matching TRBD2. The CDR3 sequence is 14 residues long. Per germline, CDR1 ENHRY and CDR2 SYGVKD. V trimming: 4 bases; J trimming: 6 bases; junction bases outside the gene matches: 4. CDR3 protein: CAISVAGGTNEQFF. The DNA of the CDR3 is TGTGCCATCAGTGTTGCGGGGGGGACCAATGAGCAGTTCTTC.

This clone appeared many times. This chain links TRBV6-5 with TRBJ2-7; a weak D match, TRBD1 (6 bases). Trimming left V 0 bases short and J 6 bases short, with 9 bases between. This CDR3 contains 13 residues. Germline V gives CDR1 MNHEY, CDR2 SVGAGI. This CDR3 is CASSYSTGFEQYF. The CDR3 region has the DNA TGTGCCAGCAGTTACTCAACAGGGTTCGAGCAGTACTTC.

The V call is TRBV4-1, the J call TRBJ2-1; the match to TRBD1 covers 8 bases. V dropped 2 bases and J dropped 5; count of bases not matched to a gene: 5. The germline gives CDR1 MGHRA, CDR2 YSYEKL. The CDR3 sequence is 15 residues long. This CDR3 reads CASSQPTGAHNEQFF. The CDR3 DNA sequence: TGCGCCAGCAGCCAACCGACAGGGGCGCACAATGAGCAGTTCTTC.

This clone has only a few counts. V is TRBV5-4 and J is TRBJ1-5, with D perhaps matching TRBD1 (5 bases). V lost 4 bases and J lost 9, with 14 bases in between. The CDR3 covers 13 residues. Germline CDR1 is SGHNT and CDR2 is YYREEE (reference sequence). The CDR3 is CASSQAGLGPQHF. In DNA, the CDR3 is TGTGCCAGCAGCCAGGCAGGGTTGGGGCCCCAGCATTTT.

CDR3 protein: CASTKPGIYEQYF. CDR3 bases: TGTGCCAGCACCAAACCAGGAATCTACGAGCAGTACTTC. The V gene is TRBV28, the J gene TRBJ2-7; unclear D gene. Germline loops: CDR1 MDHEN, CDR2 SYDVKM. V lost 7 bases and J 3 bases, leaving 13 bases between the germline ends. The CDR3 is 13 residues long.

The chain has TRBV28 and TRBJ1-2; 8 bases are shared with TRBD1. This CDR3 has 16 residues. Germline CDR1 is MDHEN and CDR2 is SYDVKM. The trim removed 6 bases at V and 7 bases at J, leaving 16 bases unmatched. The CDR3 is CASRPPLTGEFGGYTF. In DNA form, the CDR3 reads TGTGCCAGCAGACCGCCTTTGACAGGGGAGTTTGGTGGCTACACCTTC.

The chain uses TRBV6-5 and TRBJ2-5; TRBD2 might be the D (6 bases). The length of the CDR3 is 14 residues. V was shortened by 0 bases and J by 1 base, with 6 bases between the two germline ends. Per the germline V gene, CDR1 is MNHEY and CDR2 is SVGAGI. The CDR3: CASSYSTSQETQYF. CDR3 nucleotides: TGTGCCAGCAGTTACTCGACTAGCCAAGAGACCCAGTACTTC.

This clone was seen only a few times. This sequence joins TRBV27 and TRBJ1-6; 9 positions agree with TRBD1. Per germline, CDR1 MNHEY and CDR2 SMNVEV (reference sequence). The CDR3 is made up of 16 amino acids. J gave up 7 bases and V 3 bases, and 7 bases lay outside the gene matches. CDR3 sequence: CASSFQGQGGNSPLHF. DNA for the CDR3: TGTGCCAGCAGTTTTCAGGGACAGGGTGGGAATTCACCCCTCCACTTT.

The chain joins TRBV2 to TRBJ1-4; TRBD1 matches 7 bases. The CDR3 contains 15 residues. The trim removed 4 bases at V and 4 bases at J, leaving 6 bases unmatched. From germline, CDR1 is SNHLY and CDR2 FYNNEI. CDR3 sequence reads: CASSGQGVRNEKLFF. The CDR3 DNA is TGTGCCAGCAGTGGACAGGGCGTGCGTAATGAAAAACTGTTTTTT.

The CDR3 DNA reads TGTGCCAGCAGTGAAGGTTCAGGGAATAGTTCACCCCTCCACTTT. The encoded protein is CASSEGSGNSSPLHF. The rearrangement uses TRBV6-1 and TRBJ1-6, with D possibly TRBD1 on 5 matching bases. Trimming removed 1 base at V and 9 bases at J, with 13 bases between. In germline, CDR1 is MNHNS, CDR2 SASEGT. This CDR3 region has 15 residues.

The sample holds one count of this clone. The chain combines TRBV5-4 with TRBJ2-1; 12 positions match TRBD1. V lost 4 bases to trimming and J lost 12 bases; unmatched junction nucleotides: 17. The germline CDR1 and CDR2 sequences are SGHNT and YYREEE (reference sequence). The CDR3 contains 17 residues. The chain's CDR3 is CASSPPPGQGAKSGQFF. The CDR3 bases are TGTGCCAGCAGCCCACCTCCGGGACAGGGGGCAAAGTCGGGGCAGTTCTTC.

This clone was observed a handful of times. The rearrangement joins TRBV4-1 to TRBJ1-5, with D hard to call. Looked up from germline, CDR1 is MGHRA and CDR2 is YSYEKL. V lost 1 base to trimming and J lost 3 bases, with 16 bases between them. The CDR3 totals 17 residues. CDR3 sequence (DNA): TGCGCCAGCAGCCAAGGGCTTCCCAGGTCCGCCAATCAGCCCCAGCATTTT. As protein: CASSQGLPRSANQPQHF.

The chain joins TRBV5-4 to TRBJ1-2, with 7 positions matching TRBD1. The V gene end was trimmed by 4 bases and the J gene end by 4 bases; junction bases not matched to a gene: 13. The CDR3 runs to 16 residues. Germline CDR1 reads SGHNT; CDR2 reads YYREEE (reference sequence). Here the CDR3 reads CASSPGGRDSSYGYTF. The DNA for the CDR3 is TGTGCCAGCAGCCCTGGTGGTCGGGACAGTTCCTATGGCTACACCTTC.

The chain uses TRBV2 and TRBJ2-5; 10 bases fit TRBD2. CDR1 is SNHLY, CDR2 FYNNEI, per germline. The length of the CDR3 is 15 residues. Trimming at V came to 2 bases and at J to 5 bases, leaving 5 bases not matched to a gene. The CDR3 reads CASSEQRGGAETQYF. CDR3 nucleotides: TGTGCCAGCAGTGAACAGCGGGGGGGAGCGGAGACCCAGTACTTC.

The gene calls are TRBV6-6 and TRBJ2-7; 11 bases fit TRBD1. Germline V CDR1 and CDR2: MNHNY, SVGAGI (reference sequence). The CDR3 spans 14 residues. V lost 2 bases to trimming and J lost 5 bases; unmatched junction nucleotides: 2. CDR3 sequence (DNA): TGTGCCAGCAGTTACGGGGACAGGGGGGACGAGCAGTACTTC. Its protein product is CASSYGDRGDEQYF.

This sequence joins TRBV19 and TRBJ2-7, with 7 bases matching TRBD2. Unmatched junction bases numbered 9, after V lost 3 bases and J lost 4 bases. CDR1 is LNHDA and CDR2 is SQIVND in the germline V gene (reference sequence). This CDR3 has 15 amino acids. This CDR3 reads CASSIGQNGRYEQYF. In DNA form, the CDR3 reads TGTGCCAGTAGTATTGGCCAGAACGGGAGGTACGAGCAGTACTTC.

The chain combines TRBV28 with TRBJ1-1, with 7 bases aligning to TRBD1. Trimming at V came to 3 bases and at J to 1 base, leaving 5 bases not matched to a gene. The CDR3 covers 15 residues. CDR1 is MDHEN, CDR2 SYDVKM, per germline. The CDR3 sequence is CASSLTGRRNTEAFF. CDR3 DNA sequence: TGTGCCAGCAGTTTGACAGGGAGAAGGAACACTGAAGCTTTCTTT.

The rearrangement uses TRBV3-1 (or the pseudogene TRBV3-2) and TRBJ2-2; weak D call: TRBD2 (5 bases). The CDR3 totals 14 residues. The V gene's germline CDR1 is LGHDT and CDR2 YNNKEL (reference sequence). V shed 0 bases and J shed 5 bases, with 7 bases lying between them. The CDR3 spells CASSQDRGTGELFF. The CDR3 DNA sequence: TGTGCCAGCAGCCAAGATAGAGGGACCGGGGAGCTGTTTTTT.

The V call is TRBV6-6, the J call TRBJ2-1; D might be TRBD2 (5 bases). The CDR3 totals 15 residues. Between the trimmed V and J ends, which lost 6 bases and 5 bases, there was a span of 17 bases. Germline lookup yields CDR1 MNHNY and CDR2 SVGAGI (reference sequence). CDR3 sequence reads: CASSPGIVIDNEQFF. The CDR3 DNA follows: TGTGCCAGCAGCCCGGGGATAGTTATCGACAATGAGCAGTTCTTC.

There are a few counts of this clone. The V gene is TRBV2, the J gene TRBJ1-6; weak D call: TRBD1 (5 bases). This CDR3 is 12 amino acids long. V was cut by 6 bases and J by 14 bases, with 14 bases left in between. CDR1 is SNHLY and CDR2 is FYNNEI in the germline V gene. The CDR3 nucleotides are TGTGCCAGCAGAGACCCCCCAGGGTCCCTCCACTTT. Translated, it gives CASRDPPGSLHF.